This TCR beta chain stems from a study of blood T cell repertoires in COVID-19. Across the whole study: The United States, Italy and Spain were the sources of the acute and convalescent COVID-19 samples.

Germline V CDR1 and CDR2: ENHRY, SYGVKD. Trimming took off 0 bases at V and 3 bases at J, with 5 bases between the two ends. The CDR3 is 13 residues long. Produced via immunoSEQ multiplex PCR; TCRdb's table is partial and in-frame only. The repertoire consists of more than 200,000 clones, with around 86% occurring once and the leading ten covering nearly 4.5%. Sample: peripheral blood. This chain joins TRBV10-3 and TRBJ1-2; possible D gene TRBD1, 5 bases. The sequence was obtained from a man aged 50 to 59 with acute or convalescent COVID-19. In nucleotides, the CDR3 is TGTGCCATCAGTGAGTCAGGGGACTATGGCTACACCTTC. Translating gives CAISESGDYGYTF.